Listed here are 24 T cell receptor beta chains from one sample, sequenced in a study of cytotoxic CD8 clonotypes in ibrutinib-treated CLL. Assay: immunoSEQ multiplex PCR; the TCRdb copy retains only in-frame clones and omits some. The data hold roughly 300,000 clones, with 70% to 80% observed a single time. The sample here was PBMCs, taken at disease progression, from a patient treated with ibrutinib. These TCRs come from a human donor with chronic lymphocytic leukemia.

This sequence joins TRBV5-1 and TRBJ2-5, with a weak D call TRBD2 (5 bases). The CDR3 totals 15 residues. The V end was cut by 2 bases, the J end by 2 bases, with 13 bases between. Germline CDR1 reads SGHRS; CDR2 reads YFSETQ. The CDR3 sequence: CASSLGRGQQETQYF. The CDR3 DNA reads TGCGCCAGCAGCTTAGGACGGGGTCAACAAGAGACCCAGTACTTC.

Here the CDR3 DNA reads TGTGCCAGCAGCTTAACACTAGCGTGGGGTGAGCAGTTCTTC. Encoded protein: CASSLTLAWGEQFF. The rearrangement links TRBV7-3 to TRBJ2-1, with TRBD2 matching over 7 bases. Looked up from germline, CDR1 is SGHTA and CDR2 is FQGTGA. V trimming: 0 bases; J trimming: 9 bases; junction bases outside the gene matches: 5. The CDR3 totals 14 residues.

This chain links TRBV4-1 with TRBJ1-6; no clear D gene. V was trimmed by 1 base and J by 7 bases, leaving 5 bases between them. CDR3 size: 13 residues. From germline, CDR1 is MGHRA and CDR2 YSYEKL. The CDR3 here is CASSQGVNSPLHF. In DNA, the CDR3 is TGCGCCAGCAGCCAAGGTGTGAATTCACCCCTCCACTTT.

The chain links TRBV27 to TRBJ1-5; no clear D. This CDR3 has 13 amino acids. With 3 bases removed from V and 7 bases from J, the gap between germline ends came to 10 bases. Germline CDR1 reads MNHEY; CDR2 reads SMNVEV (reference sequence). The CDR3 region is CASSLWEGQPQHF. The CDR3 coding sequence is TGTGCCAGCAGTTTGTGGGAAGGGCAGCCCCAGCATTTT.

The rearrangement joins TRBV11-2 to TRBJ1-2; 9 bases map to TRBD1. Looked up from germline, CDR1 is SGHAT and CDR2 is FQNNGV. CDR3 length equals 15 residues. Germline trimming cut 1 base from V and 7 bases from J; bases unmatched to any gene: 7. CDR3 protein: CASSLAGDRASGYTF. For the CDR3, the DNA is TGTGCCAGCAGCTTAGCCGGGGACAGGGCGAGTGGCTACACCTTC.

This chain uses TRBV7-6 with TRBJ1-1, with D tentatively TRBD1 (6 bases). Germline CDR1 reads SGHVS; CDR2 reads FNYEAQ. The V and J ends lost 0 bases and 8 bases respectively, with 10 bases between them. This CDR3 has 13 amino acids. CDR3 region: CASSLAPGQEAFF. Here the CDR3 DNA reads TGTGCCAGCAGCTTAGCGCCGGGACAAGAAGCTTTCTTT.

The V and J genes are TRBV5-4 and TRBJ2-7; D remains ambiguous. The CDR3 spans 13 residues. CDR1 is SGHNT and CDR2 is YYREEE in the germline V gene (reference sequence). Deletions cut 1 base from V and 7 bases from J, with 12 bases between. The CDR3 loop is CASSLFLGYEQYF. DNA for the CDR3: TGTGCCAGCAGCTTGTTTCTTGGTTATGAGCAGTACTTC. Based on the CDR3 plus reference TRBV5-4 and TRBJ2-7, the full variable domain is ETGVTQSPTHLIKTRGQQVTLRCSSQSGHNTVSWYQQALGQGPQFIFQYYREEENGRGNFPPRFSGLQFPNYSSELNVNALELDDSALYLCASSLFLGYEQYFGPGTRLTVT.

This chain connects TRBV6-1 to TRBJ1-2, with D perhaps TRBD1 (5 bases). Germline loops: CDR1 MNHNS, CDR2 SASEGT. This CDR3 is 12 amino acids long. V lost 2 bases and J lost 10, with 11 bases in between. The CDR3, as DNA: TGTGCCAGCAGTGAATACGGGGACTCCTACACCTTC. It yields the protein CASSEYGDSYTF.

This clone was seen once. V and J are TRBV9 and TRBJ2-1; tentative D call: TRBD2 (5 bases). The germline gives CDR1 SGDLS, CDR2 YYNGEE. The CDR3 has 16 residues. The V end lost 3 bases, the J end lost 0 bases, and 13 bases lay between the germline ends. The CDR3 loop reads CASSATGKSSYNEQFF. In DNA, the CDR3 is TGTGCCAGCAGCGCAACCGGGAAGAGCTCCTACAATGAGCAGTTCTTC.

This chain links TRBV2 with TRBJ2-1; TRBD1 matches at 7 bases. In germline, CDR1 is SNHLY, CDR2 FYNNEI. V was pared by 4 bases and J by 6 bases, with 3 bases of the junction left unmatched. The CDR3 totals 13 residues. CDR3 residues: CASSGTGGNEQFF. DNA for the CDR3: TGTGCCAGCAGTGGGACAGGTGGCAATGAGCAGTTCTTC. The full variable domain, completed using reference TRBV2 and TRBJ2-1, is EPEVTQTPSHQVTQMGQEVILRCVPISNHLYFYWYRQILGQKVEFLVSFYNNEISEKSEIFDDQFSVERPDGSNFTLKIRSTKLEDSAMYFCASSGTGGNEQFFGPGTRLTVL.

The chain is built from TRBV4-2 and TRBJ2-5; 10 bases line up with TRBD2. The CDR3 extends over 16 amino acids. The J segment lost 3 bases and the V segment lost 1 base, leaving 5 bases of the junction unmatched. Germline loops: CDR1 LGHNA, CDR2 YNFKEQ. CDR3 sequence: CASSQAVSGGKETQYF. Written as DNA, the CDR3 is TGTGCCAGCAGCCAAGCGGTTAGCGGGGGGAAAGAGACCCAGTACTTC.

V and J are TRBV4-1 and TRBJ2-7, with 9 positions matching TRBD2. The J segment lost 4 bases and the V segment lost 3 bases, leaving 7 bases of the junction unmatched. CDR1 MGHRA and CDR2 YSYEKL come from the germline V gene. This CDR3 contains 15 residues. DNA for the CDR3: TGCGCCAGCAGCCAGTCTAGCGGGGCGGCTTACGAGCAGTACTTC. It encodes CASSQSSGAAYEQYF.

The V call is TRBV7-3, the J call TRBJ2-1, with 8 bases matching TRBD1. V lost 1 base and J lost 3; bases outside the gene matches: 8. This CDR3 spans 17 amino acids. Germline CDR1 and CDR2: SGHTA and FQGTGA. DNA for the CDR3: TGTGCCAGCAGCTTAAGGGGGTTTGGACAGGGCTACAATGAGCAGTTCTTC. Its protein product is CASSLRGFGQGYNEQFF.

The gene calls are TRBV2 and TRBJ2-7, with 10 bases identical to TRBD1. Trimming removed 5 bases from V and 7 bases from J; junction bases left unmatched: 8. The CDR3 runs to 14 residues. Germline V gene sequence: CDR1 SNHLY, CDR2 FYNNEI. CDR3 sequence: CASSTRQGAREQYF. The CDR3 coding sequence is TGTGCCAGCAGTACTCGACAGGGGGCGCGAGAGCAGTACTTC.

The CDR3 DNA reads as TGCGCCAGCAGCTTGGCCAAGGTGGGACAGGGGAGGCAAGCTTTCTTT. Its protein product is CASSLAKVGQGRQAFF. The chain recombines TRBV5-1 with TRBJ1-1; TRBD1 aligns across 10 bases. The CDR3 extends over 16 amino acids. The V segment lost 0 bases and the J segment 9 bases; nucleotides outside the gene matches: 11. The germline V gene encodes CDR1 SGHRS and CDR2 YFSETQ.

This clone has only a few counts. V gene TRBV12-5 combines with J gene TRBJ2-3, with unresolved D. Trimming cost V 8 bases and J 2 bases, with 14 bases left between them. CDR1 and CDR2 (germline): LGHNT, FRNRAP. The CDR3 spans 14 residues. This CDR3 reads CASQKYIATDTQYF. The DNA for the CDR3 is TGTGCTAGTCAGAAGTATATAGCCACAGATACGCAGTATTTT.

There are a few counts of this clone. The rearrangement joins TRBV28 to TRBJ2-1, with D tentatively TRBD1 (6 bases). Trimming pared 4 bases from V and 0 bases from J, leaving 13 bases between. The CDR3 length is 16 residues. The V gene's germline CDR1 is MDHEN and CDR2 SYDVKM. The CDR3 nucleotides are TGTGCCAGCAGTTCCAGGGGCCAAATCTCCTACAATGAGCAGTTCTTC. Encoded protein: CASSSRGQISYNEQFF.

This clone has more than one count but fewer than ten. The genes are TRBV6-6 and TRBJ1-3; D gene uncertain. This CDR3 is 14 amino acids long. Germline values: CDR1 MNHNY, CDR2 SVGAGI (reference sequence). V lost 6 bases to trimming and J lost 0 bases, with 9 bases between them. CDR3 region: CASSPSLSGNTIYF. CDR3 nucleotide sequence: TGTGCCAGCAGCCCCAGTCTCTCTGGAAACACCATATATTTT.

In its sample, this clone was seen once. The genes are TRBV19 and TRBJ2-7; D is undetermined. The CDR3 sequence is 14 residues long. Trimming removed 3 bases at V and 2 bases at J, with 11 bases between. Germline CDR1 is LNHDA and CDR2 is SQIVND (reference sequence). The CDR3 nucleotides are TGTGCCAGTAGTATCTCGAAAGGACCCTACGAGCAGTACTTC. Translation: CASSISKGPYEQYF. The whole variable domain, remainder taken from reference TRBV19 and TRBJ2-7, is DGGITQSPKYLFRKEGQNVTLSCEQNLNHDAMYWYRQDPGQGLRLIYYSQIVNDFQKGDIAEGYSVSREKKESFPLTVTSAQKNPTAFYLCASSISKGPYEQYFGPGTRLTVT.

This rearrangement joins TRBV4-1 to TRBJ2-7; no clear D gene. Germline lookup yields CDR1 MGHRA and CDR2 YSYEKL. Trimming stripped 1 base from V and 3 bases from J, with 7 bases between. The CDR3 runs to 13 residues. The CDR3 here is CASSQAGLYEQYF. The DNA for the CDR3 is TGCGCCAGCAGCCAAGCGGGCCTCTACGAGCAGTACTTC.

The chain has TRBV5-6 and TRBJ2-7; D unclear. The germline CDR1 and CDR2 sequences are SGHDT and YYEEEE. V lost 0 bases to trimming and J lost 2 bases, with 12 bases between them. CDR3 size: 15 residues. CDR3 bases: TGTGCCAGCAGCTTGGTTTTATCCGGACCCTACGAGCAGTACTTC. Encoded protein: CASSLVLSGPYEQYF.

The genes are TRBV19 and TRBJ2-3; the D gene is possibly TRBD1 (5 bases). Trimming shortened V by 5 bases and J by 2 bases, and 17 bases separated the two germline ends. CDR1 and CDR2 (germline): LNHDA, SQIVND (reference sequence). There are 16 residues in the CDR3. CDR3 DNA sequence: TGTGCCAGTAGTTACAGGACCGTCGGGTTCACAGATACGCAGTATTTT. Residues: CASSYRTVGFTDTQYF.

This chain uses TRBV18 with TRBJ1-1; 9 positions agree with TRBD1. From germline, CDR1 is KGHSH and CDR2 LQKENI. This CDR3 is 16 amino acids long. With 4 bases clipped from V and 11 bases from J, the junction kept 17 bases outside the gene matches. CDR3 sequence: CASSLDLWTGAAGAFF. The CDR3 region has the DNA TGTGCCAGCTCACTTGACCTGTGGACAGGGGCCGCGGGGGCTTTCTTT.

This clone was seen a few times. The chain has TRBV6-1 and TRBJ1-1; 8 bases match TRBD1. The CDR3 has 18 residues. CDR1 is MNHNS and CDR2 is SASEGT in the germline V gene. V lost 4 bases to trimming and J lost 1 base; unmatched junction nucleotides: 14. The CDR3 coding sequence is TGTGCCAGCAGTGGCCCCCGATCCGGGACAGGCCGGAACACTGAAGCTTTCTTT. Encoded protein: CASSGPRSGTGRNTEAFF.